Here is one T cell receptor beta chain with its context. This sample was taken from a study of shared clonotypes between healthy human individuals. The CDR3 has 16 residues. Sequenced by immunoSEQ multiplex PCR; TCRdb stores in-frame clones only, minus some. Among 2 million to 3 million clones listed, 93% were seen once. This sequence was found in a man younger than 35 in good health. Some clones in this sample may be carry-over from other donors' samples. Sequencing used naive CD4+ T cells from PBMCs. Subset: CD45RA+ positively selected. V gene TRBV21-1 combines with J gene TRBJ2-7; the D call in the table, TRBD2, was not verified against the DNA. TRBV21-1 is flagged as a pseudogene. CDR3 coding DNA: TGTGCCAGCAGCAACCCGTCGAAAAAAGGACTCTACGAGCAGTACTTC. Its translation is CASSNPSKKGLYEQYF.